These 15 T cell receptor beta chains came from one sample sequenced in a study of CXCR3-negative and CXCR3-positive naive CD8 T cells. Whole-study results and caveats: For CXCR3-positive naive cells, TRB CDR3s were more hydrophobic than those of CXCR3-negative naive cells.

UMI-labeled 5' RACE TRB cDNA libraries were prepared from the cells. No DNA is given; TCRdb re-called the 5' RACE reads and lists each CDR3 protein once. The table gives 90,000 to 100,000 distinct CDR3 sequences; the top ten clones make up about 1% of it. These TCRs' antigens remain unknown. Sequenced sample: naive CXCR3+ CD8+ T cells from blood. Subset of the sample: CD45RO-CCR7+CD27+CD95- naive CD8+ T cells expressing CXCR3 (TNR3+). The source of these receptors is a human donor in good health. Some clones in this sample may be carry-over from other donors' samples.

The chain carries TRBV6-6 and TRBJ2-1; TCRdb names TRBD1, which stays unverified in the absence of DNA. The CDR3 has 16 residues. Germline CDR1 is MNHNY and CDR2 is SVGAGI (reference sequence). CDR3 amino acids: CASGPQGEGPYNEQFF.

V gene TRBV10-3 combines with J gene TRBJ2-7; the D call of TRBD1 rests on TCRdb alone, since no DNA is present to check it. This CDR3 is 19 amino acids long. Germline loops: CDR1 ENHRY, CDR2 SYGVKD. CDR3 sequence: CAISDHPEKTEQTSYEQYF.

The chain couples TRBV7-9 to TRBJ2-1; TCRdb lists TRBD1, though no DNA is available to test this call. CDR3 length equals 17 residues. Germline V lookup: CDR1 SEHNR, CDR2 FQNEAQ (reference sequence). CDR3 amino acids: CASSSQRGAASYNEQFF.

This rearrangement joins TRBV7-9 to TRBJ2-2; lacking DNA, the TRBD2 call made by TCRdb goes unchecked. The CDR3 is made up of 17 amino acids. Looked up from germline, CDR1 is SEHNR and CDR2 is FQNEAQ (reference sequence). The CDR3 region is CASSLAVTSEDTGELFF.

The V call is TRBV10-3, the J call TRBJ2-1; the D call of TRBD2 rests on TCRdb alone, since no DNA is present to check it. The germline V gene encodes CDR1 ENHRY and CDR2 SYGVKD. This CDR3 has 15 amino acids. CDR3 in amino acids: CAISESSGEYNEQFF.

CDR3 in amino acids: CASSVAGGGPSREQFF. The chain combines TRBV9 with TRBJ2-1; TCRdb returns TRBD2, unconfirmable since there is no DNA. The CDR3 consists of 16 residues. Looked up from germline, CDR1 is SGDLS and CDR2 is YYNGEE. Drawing the rest from reference TRBV9 and TRBJ2-1, the complete variable domain is DSGVTQTPKHLITATGQRVTLRCSPRSGDLSVYWYQQSLDQGLQFLIQYYNGEERAKGNILERFSAQQFPDLHSELNLSSLELGDSALYFCASSVAGGGPSREQFFGPGTRLTVL.

The genes are TRBV27 and TRBJ2-1; TCRdb gives TRBD1 as the D gene, but with no DNA this cannot be confirmed. Germline CDR1 reads MNHEY; CDR2 reads SMNVEV (reference sequence). The CDR3 contains 17 residues. The CDR3 region is CASSTPGQGVVVGEQFF.

The rearrangement links TRBV7-9 to TRBJ2-7; the TCRdb call, TRBD2, lacks DNA for checking. Germline V lookup: CDR1 SEHNR, CDR2 FQNEAQ (reference sequence). There are 13 residues in the CDR3. CDR3 protein: CAVPFKAAGEQYF.

The chain couples TRBV7-9 to TRBJ1-2; the TCRdb call, TRBD1, lacks DNA for checking. Germline CDR1 is SEHNR and CDR2 is FQNEAQ (reference sequence). The CDR3 has 15 amino acids. The CDR3 reads CASSQRDSAFYGYTF.

This chain connects TRBV7-6 to TRBJ2-1; the TCRdb D gene call, TRBD2, has no DNA to confirm it. Per the germline V gene, CDR1 is SGHVS and CDR2 is FNYEAQ. The CDR3 is 16 residues long. The CDR3 reads CASSFPSGGAHNEQFF.

The chain has TRBV28 and TRBJ1-2. The germline gives CDR1 MDHEN, CDR2 SYDVKM. The CDR3 loop spans 14 amino acids. The CDR3 protein is CASSLREANYGYTF.

The chain carries TRBV6-5 and TRBJ2-5. CDR1 and CDR2 (germline): MNHEY, SVGAGI. The CDR3 spans 15 residues. CDR3 region: CASSYETGLRETQYF.

The chain uses TRBV7-9 and TRBJ1-2; lacking DNA, the TRBD1 call made by TCRdb goes unchecked. The CDR3 spans 13 residues. The germline V gene has CDR1 SEHNR and CDR2 FQNEAQ (reference sequence). The CDR3 reads CASSLGTHYGYTF.

CDR3 region: CASSPTMRQGSGANYGYTF. V gene TRBV21-1 combines with J gene TRBJ1-2; TCRdb lists TRBD1, though no DNA is available to test this call. TRBV21-1 is a pseudogene segment. The CDR3 sequence is 19 residues long.

The chain couples TRBV6-5 to TRBJ1-5; as DNA is missing, the TRBD1 call by TCRdb cannot be tested. The CDR3 runs 13 residues. Germline V CDR1 and CDR2: MNHEY, SVGAGI. CDR3 sequence reads: CASSTRGHQPQHF.